One sample yielded the 32 T cell receptor beta chains listed below, sequenced in a study of shared clonotypes between healthy human individuals. Generated by immunoSEQ multiplex PCR, the TCRdb table keeps only in-frame clones and is missing some. The sample includes 550,000 to 700,000 clones, roughly 72% seen only once; the top ten take 1.5% to 2%. The specimen was memory CD4+ T cells sorted from blood. Sample subset: CD45RA-negative fraction. All receptors come from a woman aged 25 to 45 in good health.

Remarks on this clone: In the same sample, other DNA sequences code for this CDR3. The V call is TRBV2, the J call TRBJ1-5; D call uncertain. Germline CDR1 is SNHLY and CDR2 is FYNNEI. The CDR3 has 12 amino acids. Trimming stripped 3 bases from V and 4 bases from J, with 4 bases between. The CDR3 here is CASSDQNQPQHF. CDR3 DNA: TGTGCCAGCAGTGACCAAAATCAGCCCCAGCATTTT. The full variable domain, completed using reference TRBV2 and TRBJ1-5, is EPEVTQTPSHQVTQMGQEVILRCVPISNHLYFYWYRQILGQKVEFLVSFYNNEISEKSEIFDDQFSVERPDGSNFTLKIRSTKLEDSAMYFCASSDQNQPQHFGDGTRLSIL.

The V gene is TRBV5-1, the J gene TRBJ1-1; D possibly corresponds to TRBD1 (5 bases). Germline CDR1 is SGHRS and CDR2 is YFSETQ. Trimming pared 0 bases from V and 3 bases from J, leaving 9 bases between. The CDR3 runs 14 residues. DNA of the CDR3: TGCGCCAGCAGCTTGGTGTTGGGGGACACTGAAGCTTTCTTT. Its translation is CASSLVLGDTEAFF.

The chain combines TRBV23-1 with TRBJ1-4; D is possibly TRBD1 (6 bases). TRBV23-1 is an open reading frame whose function is uncertain. V gave up 2 bases and J gave up 7 bases, with 17 bases separating them. The CDR3 is made up of 16 amino acids. This CDR3 reads CASSQEGVLEGEKLFF. In DNA, the CDR3 is TGCGCCAGCAGTCAAGAGGGGGTCCTAGAAGGTGAAAAACTGTTTTTT.

The V gene is TRBV19, the J gene TRBJ1-2; 8 nucleotides match TRBD1. The CDR3 loop spans 14 amino acids. V trimming: 8 bases; J trimming: 4 bases; junction bases outside the gene matches: 9. Germline V gene lookup returns CDR1 LNHDA and CDR2 SQIVND (reference sequence). The CDR3, as DNA: TGTGCCAGTGAGGAGGCAGGGGGCGGCTATGGCTACACCTTC. Protein product: CASEEAGGGYGYTF.

This clone was seen a handful of times. The chain links TRBV19 to TRBJ2-2; possible D gene TRBD1, 6 bases. Per the germline V gene, CDR1 is LNHDA and CDR2 is SQIVND (reference sequence). The CDR3 covers 15 residues. Trimming took 8 bases from V and 7 from J, leaving 20 bases between them. CDR3 in DNA: TGTGCCAGTCACAGGGCTAGCTACGCTGGCGGGGAGCTGTTTTTT. It codes for CASHRASYAGGELFF. Based on the CDR3 plus reference TRBV19 and TRBJ2-2, the full variable domain is DGGITQSPKYLFRKEGQNVTLSCEQNLNHDAMYWYRQDPGQGLRLIYYSQIVNDFQKGDIAEGYSVSREKKESFPLTVTSAQKNPTAFYLCASHRASYAGGELFFGEGSRLTVL.

V usage is TRBV28 and J usage is TRBJ2-5, with TRBD2 as a possible D gene (5 bases). CDR1 and CDR2 from the germline V gene are MDHEN and SYDVKM. V was shortened by 7 bases and J by 3 bases, with 15 bases between the two germline ends. There are 14 residues in the CDR3. The CDR3 sequence: CASKNDYTKETQYF. CDR3 bases: TGTGCCAGCAAAAATGACTACACCAAAGAGACCCAGTACTTC.

The rearrangement joins TRBV23-1 to TRBJ1-1; a weak D match, TRBD1 (5 bases). TRBV23-1 is identified as an open reading frame with a role that is uncertain. The CDR3 consists of 13 residues. V lost 9 bases and J 0 bases, leaving 11 bases between the germline ends. Here the CDR3 DNA reads TGCGCCAGAAGTTGGGACCTGAACACTGAAGCTTTCTTT. It codes for CARSWDLNTEAFF.

This clone was counted a few times. The chain couples TRBV11-3 to TRBJ2-1; the D is unclear. The CDR3 contains 18 residues. V shed 5 bases and J shed 5 bases, with 25 bases lying between them. CDR1 and CDR2 (germline): SGHNT, YENEEA. CDR3 bases: TGTGCCAGCAGCCCTAATAGGTGGGCCGAAGGAAGGAACAATGAGCAGTTCTTC. Translation gives CASSPNRWAEGRNNEQFF.

The chain joins TRBV19 to TRBJ2-3; 9 bases fit TRBD2. In germline, CDR1 is LNHDA, CDR2 SQIVND (reference sequence). Trimming removed 7 bases from V and 2 bases from J; junction bases left unmatched: 4. The length of the CDR3 is 14 residues. The CDR3 reads CASTLAGNTDTQYF. CDR3 sequence (DNA): TGTGCCAGTACCCTAGCGGGAAACACAGATACGCAGTATTTT.

Note on this clone: Other DNA sequences in this sample translate to the same CDR3. The gene calls are TRBV7-3 and TRBJ2-2; TRBD2 aligns across 7 bases. From germline, CDR1 is SGHTA and CDR2 FQGTGA. This CDR3 is built from 16 residues. The ends lost 2 bases at V and 2 bases at J; junction bases unmatched: 5. As DNA, the CDR3 is TGTGCCAGCAGCTTATCACCTAGCGGAAACACCGGGGAGCTGTTTTTT. This translates into CASSLSPSGNTGELFF.

This chain joins TRBV6-6 and TRBJ1-1; TRBD1 might be the D (5 bases). Germline assignment: CDR1 MNHNY and CDR2 SVGAGI (reference sequence). The germline V and J ends were trimmed by 2 bases and 4 bases, with 14 bases remaining between them. This CDR3 is built from 15 residues. CDR3 loop: CASSYDTLGATEAFF. CDR3 nucleotides: TGTGCCAGCAGTTACGACACGTTAGGGGCCACTGAAGCTTTCTTT.

The V and J genes are TRBV7-2 and TRBJ2-5; 9 bases align to TRBD2. Per the germline V gene, CDR1 is SGHTA and CDR2 is FQGNSA. V shed 6 bases and J 3 bases; nucleotides not matched to a gene: 11. The CDR3 contains 16 residues. CDR3 DNA: TGTGCCAGCAGAAGTAATAGTCTAGCGGGAAAAGAGACCCAGTACTTC. Translating it yields CASRSNSLAGKETQYF.

The chain couples TRBV28 to TRBJ2-7; 8 bases line up with TRBD2. The CDR3 length is 15 residues. V trimming: 7 bases; J trimming: 1 base; junction bases outside the gene matches: 9. Germline CDR1 MDHEN, CDR2 SYDVKM. In DNA form, the CDR3 reads TGTGCCAGCATCCCCTCGACTAGCGAATCCTACGAGCAGTACTTC. Its translation is CASIPSTSESYEQYF.

The rearrangement links TRBV7-7 to TRBJ1-3; no clear D. Germline assignment: CDR1 SSHAT and CDR2 FNYEAQ (reference sequence). This CDR3 spans 16 amino acids. Trimming pared 3 bases from V and 0 bases from J, leaving 12 bases between. Here the CDR3 DNA reads TGTGCCAGCAGCTTGGGGTTCCCGGACTCTGGAAACACCATATATTTT. It is translated as CASSLGFPDSGNTIYF.

The V gene is TRBV5-1, the J gene TRBJ2-1, with D possibly matching TRBD1 (7 bases). CDR3 length equals 14 residues. CDR1 and CDR2 (germline): SGHRS, YFSETQ. V gave up 5 bases and J gave up 0 bases, with 9 bases separating them. For the CDR3, the DNA is TGCGCCAGCAGTCAGGGGGGCTCCTACAATGAGCAGTTCTTC. Its translation: CASSQGGSYNEQFF. The full variable domain, in which reference TRBV5-1 and TRBJ2-1 provide the parts outside the CDR3, is KAGVTQTPRYLIKTRGQQVTLSCSPISGHRSVSWYQQTPGQGLQFLFEYFSETQRNKGNFPGRFSGRQFSNSRSEMNVSTLELGDSALYLCASSQGGSYNEQFFGPGTRLTVL.

Comment on this clone: This specimen includes other DNA sequences encoding the same CDR3. This chain uses TRBV5-1 with TRBJ2-7, with no clear D. CDR3 size: 14 residues. V gave up 0 bases and J gave up 2 bases, with 9 bases separating them. CDR1 and CDR2 from the germline V gene are SGHRS and YFSETQ. The CDR3 spells CASSLVVQPYEQYF. The DNA for the CDR3 is TGCGCCAGCAGCTTGGTGGTGCAACCCTACGAGCAGTACTTC. Using reference TRBV5-1 and TRBJ2-7 for the parts outside the CDR3, the full variable domain is KAGVTQTPRYLIKTRGQQVTLSCSPISGHRSVSWYQQTPGQGLQFLFEYFSETQRNKGNFPGRFSGRQFSNSRSEMNVSTLELGDSALYLCASSLVVQPYEQYFGPGTRLTVT.

The DNA for the CDR3 is TGTGCCAGCTCAACAGGGGGCCAAGAGACCCAGTACTTC. It is translated as CASSTGGQETQYF. This sequence joins TRBV28 and TRBJ2-5, with 8 bases fitting TRBD1. With 8 bases clipped from V and 1 base from J, the junction kept 3 bases outside the gene matches. Germline values: CDR1 MDHEN, CDR2 SYDVKM. The CDR3 is 13 amino acids.

As concerns this clone: This sample includes further DNA sequences coding for the same CDR3. This chain uses TRBV6-5 with TRBJ2-2; D is perhaps TRBD2 (5 bases). CDR1 MNHEY and CDR2 SVGAGI come from the germline V gene. Trimming took off 9 bases at V and 2 bases at J, with 7 bases between the two ends. The CDR3 is 12 amino acids. Written as DNA, the CDR3 is TGTGCCAGTCGGGGAAACACCGGGGAGCTGTTTTTT. Its protein product is CASRGNTGELFF.

The chain recombines TRBV6-5 with TRBJ2-3, with TRBD2 matching over 10 bases. The CDR3 sequence is 16 residues long. Germline assignment: CDR1 MNHEY and CDR2 SVGAGI. The junction had 9 bases not matched to a gene; V was cut back by 2 bases and J by 7 bases. The CDR3, as DNA: TGTGCCAGCAGTTACGCAGGGACTAGCGAGAGAAATACGCAGTATTTT. Protein product: CASSYAGTSERNTQYF.

The chain recombines TRBV6-5 with TRBJ1-2; possibly TRBD1 for D (5 bases). The V gene lost 0 bases and the J gene lost 0 bases, with 8 bases spanning the gap. Germline CDR1 is MNHEY and CDR2 is SVGAGI. The CDR3 contains 15 residues. The CDR3 spells CASSYSSGANYGYTF. Written as DNA, the CDR3 is TGTGCCAGCAGTTACTCATCGGGGGCTAACTATGGCTACACCTTC.

The genes are TRBV5-5 and TRBJ2-7; D remains ambiguous. The CDR3 length is 14 residues. V was clipped by 0 bases and J by 2 bases, with 9 bases between them. Germline V gene data show CDR1 as SGHKS and CDR2 as YYEKEE (reference sequence). The CDR3 nucleotides read TGTGCCAGCAGCTTGGCCAGGACGGCCTACGAGCAGTACTTC. Residues: CASSLARTAYEQYF.

The chain joins TRBV25-1 to TRBJ2-2; 9 bases match TRBD1. This CDR3 is built from 16 residues. Trimming at V came to 4 bases and at J to 3 bases, leaving 6 bases not matched to a gene. Per germline, CDR1 MGHDK and CDR2 SYGVNS. DNA of the CDR3: TGTGCCAGCAGTGGGTGGACAGGGGCTTACACCGGGGAGCTGTTTTTT. Encoded protein: CASSGWTGAYTGELFF.

The chain employs TRBV27 and TRBJ2-2; 7 bases map to TRBD2. V shed 10 bases, J shed 5 bases, and the junction held 10 bases outside the gene matches. Germline CDR1 is MNHEY and CDR2 is SMNVEV (reference sequence). CDR3 length: 14 amino acids. The CDR3 sequence is CATHRGGVTGELFF. The CDR3, as DNA: TGTGCCACCCATCGGGGAGGGGTTACCGGGGAGCTGTTTTTT.

The chain links TRBV19 to TRBJ2-1; D call uncertain. This CDR3 has 14 amino acids. The V end lost 3 bases, the J end lost 8 bases, and 14 bases lay between the germline ends. Germline V gives CDR1 LNHDA, CDR2 SQIVND (reference sequence). The CDR3 reads CASSIHLFLDEQFF. The CDR3 region has the DNA TGTGCCAGTAGTATCCACCTCTTCCTCGATGAGCAGTTCTTC. Complete variable domain (other parts from reference TRBV19 and TRBJ2-1): DGGITQSPKYLFRKEGQNVTLSCEQNLNHDAMYWYRQDPGQGLRLIYYSQIVNDFQKGDIAEGYSVSREKKESFPLTVTSAQKNPTAFYLCASSIHLFLDEQFFGPGTRLTVL.

The rearrangement uses TRBV29-1 and TRBJ2-3, with D possibly being TRBD2 (5 bases). Germline V lookup: CDR1 SQVTM, CDR2 ANQGSEA. This CDR3 region has 15 residues. V lost 7 bases, J lost 5 bases, and 22 bases lay in between. CDR3 nucleotides: TGCAGCGCTAACGACTACCTTTTTTCGGTAGATACGCAGTATTTT. Translated, it gives CSANDYLFSVDTQYF.

The chain has TRBV6-5 and TRBJ2-7; TRBD2 might be the D (5 bases). Germline assignment: CDR1 MNHEY and CDR2 SVGAGI. The V end was cut by 0 bases, the J end by 2 bases, with 14 bases between. This CDR3 is 16 amino acids long. CDR3 protein: CASSYSSRGSPYEQYF. The CDR3 DNA sequence: TGTGCCAGCAGTTACTCGAGTCGGGGAAGTCCCTACGAGCAGTACTTC.

The J gene is TRBJ1-5, the V gene TRBV7-8; D gene uncertain. With 1 base removed from V and 1 base from J, the gap between germline ends came to 8 bases. The V gene's germline CDR1 is SGHVS and CDR2 FQNEAQ. The CDR3 extends over 15 amino acids. CDR3 in amino acids: CASSLETVSNQPQHF. As DNA, the CDR3 is TGTGCCAGCAGCTTAGAGACTGTCAGCAATCAGCCCCAGCATTTT.

This rearrangement joins TRBV5-1 to TRBJ1-2, with D perhaps matching TRBD1 (6 bases). Germline CDR1 SGHRS, CDR2 YFSETQ. The CDR3 runs 14 residues. Trimming left V 2 bases short and J 3 bases short, with 11 bases between. CDR3 sequence reads: CASSLLQGDYGYTF. The CDR3, as DNA: TGCGCCAGCAGCTTATTACAGGGAGACTATGGCTACACCTTC. The variable domain in full, with the rest retrieved from reference TRBV5-1 and TRBJ1-2, is KAGVTQTPRYLIKTRGQQVTLSCSPISGHRSVSWYQQTPGQGLQFLFEYFSETQRNKGNFPGRFSGRQFSNSRSEMNVSTLELGDSALYLCASSLLQGDYGYTFGSGTRLTVV.

As to this clone: Other DNA sequences in the same sample also yield this CDR3. This sequence joins TRBV5-1 and TRBJ2-1, with 8 bases identical to TRBD2. After removal of 5 bases from V and 4 bases from J, the junction contained 8 bases not matched to a gene. This CDR3 comprises 15 residues. Germline CDR1 is SGHRS and CDR2 is YFSETQ. The CDR3 here is CASSLSSGSYNEQFF. CDR3 sequence (DNA): TGCGCCAGCAGTCTCTCCAGCGGGAGTTACAATGAGCAGTTCTTC.

As DNA, the CDR3 is TGCGCCAGCAGCACGGGCGGACAGGGGAGGGGAACGCAGTATTTT. Amino acid sequence: CASSTGGQGRGTQYF. This chain connects TRBV5-1 to TRBJ2-3; 9 nucleotides line up with TRBD1. The V gene end was trimmed by 4 bases and the J gene end by 9 bases; junction bases not matched to a gene: 12. The CDR3 has 15 amino acids. CDR1 is SGHRS and CDR2 is YFSETQ in the germline V gene.

The rearrangement links TRBV29-1 to TRBJ2-3, with 7 bases lining up with TRBD2. Germline CDR1 SQVTM, CDR2 ANQGSEA. V lost 4 bases, J lost 0 bases, and 7 bases stayed unmatched. The CDR3 loop spans 15 amino acids. This CDR3 is CSVGGGFSSTDTQYF. CDR3 DNA sequence: TGCAGCGTTGGCGGGGGATTTTCTAGCACAGATACGCAGTATTTT.

The J gene is TRBJ2-7, the V gene TRBV2; TRBD2 aligns across 11 bases. The CDR3 length is 16 residues. V shed 4 bases, J shed 2 bases, and the junction held 7 bases outside the gene matches. Germline V gene lookup returns CDR1 SNHLY and CDR2 FYNNEI. CDR3 loop: CASSGPQLAGAYEQYF. The CDR3 nucleotides read TGTGCCAGCAGTGGACCCCAACTAGCGGGAGCCTACGAGCAGTACTTC.